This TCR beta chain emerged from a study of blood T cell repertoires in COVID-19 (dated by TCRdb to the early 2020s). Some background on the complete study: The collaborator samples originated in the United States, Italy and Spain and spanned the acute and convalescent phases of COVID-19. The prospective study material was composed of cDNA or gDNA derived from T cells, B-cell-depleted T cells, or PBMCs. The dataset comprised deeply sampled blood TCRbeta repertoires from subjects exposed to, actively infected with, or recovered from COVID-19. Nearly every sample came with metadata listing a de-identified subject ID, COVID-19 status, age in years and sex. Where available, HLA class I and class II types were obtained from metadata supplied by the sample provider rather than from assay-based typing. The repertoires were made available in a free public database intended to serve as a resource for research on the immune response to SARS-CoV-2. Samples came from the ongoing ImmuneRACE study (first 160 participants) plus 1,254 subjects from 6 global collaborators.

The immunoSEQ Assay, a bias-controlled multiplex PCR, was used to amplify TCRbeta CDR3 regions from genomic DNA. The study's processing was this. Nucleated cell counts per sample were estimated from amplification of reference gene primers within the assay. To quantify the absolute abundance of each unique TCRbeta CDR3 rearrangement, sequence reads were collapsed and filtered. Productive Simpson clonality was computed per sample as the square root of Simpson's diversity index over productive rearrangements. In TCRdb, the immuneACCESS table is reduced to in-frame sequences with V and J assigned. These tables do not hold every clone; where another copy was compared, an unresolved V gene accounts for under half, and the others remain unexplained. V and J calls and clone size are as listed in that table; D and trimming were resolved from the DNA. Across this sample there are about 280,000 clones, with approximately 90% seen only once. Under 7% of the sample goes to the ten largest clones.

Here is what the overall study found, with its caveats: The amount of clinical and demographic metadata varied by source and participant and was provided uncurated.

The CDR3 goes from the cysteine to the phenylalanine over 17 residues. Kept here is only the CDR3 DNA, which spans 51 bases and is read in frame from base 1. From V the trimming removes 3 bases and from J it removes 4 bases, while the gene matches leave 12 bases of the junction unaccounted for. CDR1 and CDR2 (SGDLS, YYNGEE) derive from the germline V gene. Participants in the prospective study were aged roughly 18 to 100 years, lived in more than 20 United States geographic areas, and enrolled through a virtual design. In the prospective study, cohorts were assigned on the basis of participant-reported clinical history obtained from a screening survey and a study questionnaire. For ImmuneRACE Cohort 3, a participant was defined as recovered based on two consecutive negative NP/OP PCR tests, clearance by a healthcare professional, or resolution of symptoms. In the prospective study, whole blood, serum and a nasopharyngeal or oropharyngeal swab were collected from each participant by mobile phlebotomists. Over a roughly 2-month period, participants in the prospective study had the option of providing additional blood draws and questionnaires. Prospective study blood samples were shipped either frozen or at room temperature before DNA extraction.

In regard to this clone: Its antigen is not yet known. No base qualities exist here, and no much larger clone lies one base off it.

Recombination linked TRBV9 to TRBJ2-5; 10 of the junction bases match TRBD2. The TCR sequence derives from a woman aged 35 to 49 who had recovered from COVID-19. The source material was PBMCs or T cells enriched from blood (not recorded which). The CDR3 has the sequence CASSAGRTSGLAETQYF. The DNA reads TGTGCCAGCAGCGCCGGGCGGACTAGCGGTTTGGCAGAGACCCAGTACTTC.